This T cell receptor beta chain was recorded in a study of cytomegalovirus exposure and HLA in healthy donors. Primers included in the PCR were 60 Vbeta and 13 Jbeta primers. Sequencing used immunoSEQ multiplex PCR; TCRdb keeps in-frame clones, though not all of them. The table lists about 160,000 clones, 80% of them singletons. The CDR3 spans 13 residues. Trimming pared 0 bases from V and 8 bases from J, leaving 10 bases between. From germline, CDR1 is MNHEY and CDR2 SVGAGI. Study-wide points: TCR beta chains numbering some 160 were designated cytomegalovirus-associated. Sequences of the TCR beta chain were said to predict the HLA-A and HLA-B alleles of most subjects accurately.

Healthy people donating bone marrow made up the donors. To note about this clone: Its antigen is not known.

The chain carries TRBV6-5 and TRBJ1-1; D possibly corresponds to TRBD1 (6 bases). Sequencing was done on a sample of PBMCs. The receptor comes from a man aged 18 to 29 in good health and CMV-seropositive. This chain's CDR3 is CASSYSKGTEAFF. CDR3 DNA: TGTGCCAGCAGTTACTCTAAAGGGACAGAAGCTTTCTTT.